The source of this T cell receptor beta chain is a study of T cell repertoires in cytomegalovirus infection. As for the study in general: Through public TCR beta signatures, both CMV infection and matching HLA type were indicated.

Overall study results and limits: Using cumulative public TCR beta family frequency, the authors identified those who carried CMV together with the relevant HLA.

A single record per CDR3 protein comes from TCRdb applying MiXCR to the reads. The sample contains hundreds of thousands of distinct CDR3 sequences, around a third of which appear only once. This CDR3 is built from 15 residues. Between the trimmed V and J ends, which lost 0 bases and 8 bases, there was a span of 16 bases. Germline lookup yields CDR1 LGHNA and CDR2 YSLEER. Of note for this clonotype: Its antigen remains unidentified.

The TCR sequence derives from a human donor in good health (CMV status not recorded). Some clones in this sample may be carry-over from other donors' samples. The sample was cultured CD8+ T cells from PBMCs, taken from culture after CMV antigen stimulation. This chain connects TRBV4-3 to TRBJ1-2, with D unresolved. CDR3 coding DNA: TGCGCCAGCAGCCAAGATGCCCTTAGCGGTGAGGGCTACACCTTC. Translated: CASSQDALSGEGYTF.